This entry features one T cell receptor (beta chain) sequence. What it binds is not known. The sample comes from a study of cytomegalovirus exposure and HLA in healthy donors. Primers for the PCR totalled 60 Vbeta and 13 Jbeta. Study processing details: The count from a later analysis was tens of millions of unique TCR beta chains, about 10 million of them shared. This table comes from immunoSEQ multiplex PCR, and its TCRdb copy is limited to in-frame clones, with some not included. The V and J calls and clone size come from that table; D and trimming were worked out from the DNA. Of 150,000 to 200,000 clones listed, roughly four fifths are singletons. The CDR3 is made up of 15 amino acids. Per germline, CDR1 SGHTA and CDR2 FQGNSA. The V segment lost 5 bases and the J segment 4 bases; nucleotides outside the gene matches: 8. Study conclusions and caveats: More clonal expansion characterized HLA-associated TCR beta chains than equally common others in a later analysis. Sequencing likely produced, as an artifact, a cluster of highly shared sequence variants.

The chain joins TRBV7-2 to TRBJ2-5; 9 bases are a match to TRBD1. The sample was PBMCs. The clonotype originates from a man aged 45-65 years in good health and CMV-seropositive. The CDR3 sequence is CASSTTGGWGETQYF. The DNA of the CDR3 is TGTGCCAGCAGCACAACAGGGGGCTGGGGAGAGACCCAGTACTTC.